This TCR beta chain was observed in a study of cytomegalovirus exposure and HLA in healthy donors. Germline CDR1 MNHEY, CDR2 SMNVEV (reference sequence). V was trimmed by 1 base and J by 4 bases, leaving 10 bases between them. The CDR3 has 15 residues. Both 60 Vbeta primers and 13 Jbeta primers went into the PCR. Assay used: immunoSEQ multiplex PCR; TCRdb lists only in-frame clones, some missing. The sample contains about 160,000 clones, more than 65% of which appear only once. Of note for this clone: Its antigen remains unknown.

Study-level findings and limits: The study listed under 200 cytomegalovirus-associated TCR beta chains. Follow-up analysis found HLA locus-dependent TCR association rates, highest for DRB1 and lowest for HLA-C. A reported reduction in N-insertions relative to the roughly 710-donor mean was seen in an Asian-associated ancestry cluster in a later analysis.

The sequence was collected from a man aged 25-40 years in good health and CMV-seronegative. The chain carries TRBV27 and TRBJ1-4; D unresolved. Material for sequencing was PBMCs. The CDR3: CASSLYSGINEKLFF. The CDR3 nucleotides are TGTGCCAGCAGTTTATATTCGGGGATTAATGAAAAACTGTTTTTT. Using reference TRBV27 and TRBJ1-4 for the parts outside the CDR3, the full variable domain is EAQVTQNPRYLITVTGKKLTVTCSQNMNHEYMSWYRQDPGLGLRQIYYSMNVEVTDKGDVPEGYKVSRKEKRNFPLILESPSPNQTSLYFCASSLYSGINEKLFFGSGTQLSVL.